The 4 T cell receptor beta chains below come from one sample, sequenced in a study of blood T cells in healthy people across ages. Together with a sample-barcoded 5' primer, a J-beta primer mix was included in a second PCR lasting roughly 6 to 12 cycles. One entry per CDR3 protein, called by TCRdb with MiXCR from the 5' RACE reads. The sample lists just under 750,000 distinct CDR3 sequences; approximately 22% were seen once. The sequencing input was blood. The receptor set was obtained from a man in his 70s in good health.

This sequence joins TRBV12-3 or TRBV12-4 and TRBJ2-7; TRBD2 agrees at 8 bases. The CDR3 has 15 residues. V shed 5 bases, J shed 3 bases, and the junction held 9 bases outside the gene matches. CDR3 in amino acids: CASSLRPGGGYEQYF. In DNA form, the CDR3 reads TGTGCCAGCAGTCTACGCCCCGGGGGGGGCTACGAGCAGTACTTC.

This clonotype was seen ten or more times. V gene TRBV29-1 combines with J gene TRBJ1-2; 10 positions match TRBD1. The trim removed 6 bases at V and 8 bases at J, leaving 6 bases unmatched. The CDR3 runs 12 residues. The germline V gene has CDR1 SQVTM and CDR2 ANQGSEA. CDR3 nucleotides: TGCAGCGTGGGGGACAGGGGAATGGGCTACACCTTC. Its translation is CSVGDRGMGYTF.

This clonotype was counted only a few times. The CDR3 loop is CASSLTFLTGGVEQPQHF. The CDR3 nucleotides are TGTGCCAGCAGCCTGACTTTCCTGACAGGGGGGGTAGAACAGCCCCAGCATTTT. The rearrangement joins TRBV5-5 to TRBJ1-5, with TRBD1 identical over 9 bases. The V segment lost 4 bases and the J segment 7 bases; nucleotides outside the gene matches: 18. Per germline, CDR1 SGHKS and CDR2 YYEKEE (reference sequence). The CDR3 is 18 amino acids.

The chain joins TRBV6-4 to TRBJ1-2, with 7 bases lining up with TRBD1. The CDR3 totals 14 residues. The trim removed 5 bases at V and 4 bases at J, leaving 7 bases unmatched. Germline V gene lookup returns CDR1 MRHNA and CDR2 SNTAGT. The CDR3 is CASSTEQGTYGYTF. CDR3 DNA: TGTGCCAGCAGTACGGAACAGGGGACCTATGGCTACACCTTC.